The 20 T cell receptor beta chains given below trace back to one sample, sequenced in a study of long-term antiretroviral therapy in people with HIV. The authors ran the immunoSEQ assay, v3.0, at survey level. Using immunoSEQ multiplex PCR, the repertoire was profiled, and TCRdb retains in-frame clones only, with some absent. The repertoire holds tens of thousands of clones, with roughly 84% as singletons. The sample in question was unsorted PBMCs, obtained roughly 5.7 years after starting antiretroviral therapy. The source is a man in his thirties or forties with HIV.

The rearrangement links TRBV4-2 to TRBJ1-3; D is unclear. V was pared by 0 bases and J by 1 base, with 10 bases between. Looked up from germline, CDR1 is LGHNA and CDR2 is YNFKEQ. CDR3 length: 16 amino acids. The CDR3 sequence: CASSQDPGISGNTIYF. CDR3 DNA: TGTGCCAGCAGCCAAGATCCCGGGATATCTGGAAACACCATATATTTT.

The chain joins TRBV27 to TRBJ2-3; D not resolved. V was clipped by 6 bases and J by 2 bases, with 12 bases between them. The CDR3 length is 14 residues. Per germline, CDR1 MNHEY and CDR2 SMNVEV (reference sequence). The CDR3 spells CASSPTTNTDTQYF. Here the CDR3 DNA reads TGTGCCAGCAGCCCAACGACAAACACAGATACGCAGTATTTT.

This clone was recorded only once. The V gene is TRBV15, the J gene TRBJ2-7, with D tentatively TRBD1 (6 bases). V was clipped by 3 bases and J by 3 bases, with 27 bases between them. The CDR3 extends over 19 amino acids. Looked up from germline, CDR1 is LNHNV and CDR2 is YYDKDF (reference sequence). CDR3 protein: CATSRIPTVSGAFYYEQYF. The CDR3 region has the DNA TGTGCCACCAGCAGGATCCCCACTGTGTCAGGGGCCTTTTACTACGAGCAGTACTTC. Filled out from reference TRBV15 and TRBJ2-7, the complete variable domain reads DAMVIQNPRYQVTQFGKPVTLSCSQTLNHNVMYWYQQKSSQAPKLLFHYYDKDFNNEADTPDNFQSRRPNTSFCFLDIRSPGLGDTAMYLCATSRIPTVSGAFYYEQYFGPGTRLTVT.

This chain links TRBV20-1 with TRBJ2-1; no definite D call. With 1 base removed from V and 10 bases from J, the gap between germline ends came to 8 bases. CDR1 and CDR2 from the germline V gene are DFQATT and SNEGSKA (reference sequence). The CDR3 spans 11 residues. The CDR3 DNA sequence: TGCAGTGCTAGAGTGTCAACCGAGCAGTTCTTC. Translated: CSARVSTEQFF.

The chain uses TRBV18 and TRBJ1-6; D is possibly TRBD1 (5 bases). This CDR3 is built from 15 residues. Germline CDR1 reads KGHSH; CDR2 reads LQKENI. V was shortened by 3 bases and J by 9 bases, with 15 bases between the two germline ends. CDR3: CASSPVTLGGSPLHF. CDR3 in DNA: TGTGCCAGCTCACCCGTTACGCTCGGGGGTTCACCCCTCCACTTT.

The rearrangement links TRBV6-5 to TRBJ1-1, with a weak D call TRBD1 (5 bases). V was clipped by 2 bases and J by 1 base, with 11 bases between them. Germline values: CDR1 MNHEY, CDR2 SVGAGI. The CDR3 runs to 15 residues. The CDR3 loop reads CASSYGIGGNTEAFF. Here the CDR3 DNA reads TGTGCCAGCAGTTACGGGATTGGGGGGAACACTGAAGCTTTCTTT.

The chain is built from TRBV7-8 and TRBJ2-3; possibly TRBD1 for D (5 bases). Trimming shortened V by 7 bases and J by 4 bases, and 21 bases separated the two germline ends. CDR3 size: 16 residues. CDR1 SGHVS and CDR2 FQNEAQ come from the germline V gene. DNA for the CDR3: TGTGCCAGCACCTCGAATATCGGGCAGGGTGCAGATACGCAGTATTTT. Protein: CASTSNIGQGADTQYF.

The V gene is TRBV4-3, the J gene TRBJ1-4, with a weak D call TRBD1 (6 bases). CDR3 length: 15 residues. Per germline, CDR1 LGHNA and CDR2 YSLEER. V lost 1 base and J lost 4, with 10 bases in between. CDR3 in DNA: TGCGCCAGCAGCCAAGGGACAGACTTTAATGAAAAACTGTTTTTT. This gives the protein CASSQGTDFNEKLFF.

V is TRBV7-9 and J is TRBJ2-7; the D is unclear. Trimming left V 0 bases short and J 4 bases short, with 7 bases between. Germline V gives CDR1 SEHNR, CDR2 FQNEAQ (reference sequence). CDR3 length: 13 amino acids. CDR3 sequence (DNA): TGTGCCAGCAGCTTAGCGGATTATTACGAGCAGTACTTC. Amino acids: CASSLADYYEQYF.

The chain couples TRBV28 to TRBJ2-7; perhaps TRBD1 as D (6 bases). The germline gives CDR1 MDHEN, CDR2 SYDVKM. The CDR3 loop spans 14 amino acids. Trimming cost V 2 bases and J 3 bases, with 11 bases left between them. The CDR3 sequence is CASSLPDSYYEQYF. In DNA, the CDR3 is TGTGCCAGCAGTTTACCGGACAGTTACTACGAGCAGTACTTC.

The chain links TRBV29-1 to TRBJ2-1, with D perhaps TRBD2 (5 bases). Trimming took off 1 base at V and 6 bases at J, with 13 bases between the two ends. There are 14 residues in the CDR3. Germline assignment: CDR1 SQVTM and CDR2 ANQGSEA. In DNA form, the CDR3 reads TGCAGCGTTGAAGGGCTAGCATGGGGCAATGAGCAGTTCTTC. This encodes CSVEGLAWGNEQFF.

The gene calls are TRBV18 and TRBJ1-1, with 7 bases that match TRBD1. The CDR3 is 18 amino acids. The trim removed 1 base at V and 0 bases at J, leaving 11 bases unmatched. Germline loops: CDR1 KGHSH, CDR2 LQKENI. The CDR3 DNA sequence: TGTGCCAGCTCACCACTCTCAACAGGGGCTGGTATGAACACTGAAGCTTTCTTT. Its translation: CASSPLSTGAGMNTEAFF.

The CDR3 spells CASSSRDWTSQETQYF. The CDR3 coding sequence is TGTGCCAGCAGCTCTCGGGACTGGACCTCTCAAGAGACCCAGTACTTC. The chain carries TRBV7-9 and TRBJ2-5, with a possible D match to TRBD2 (6 bases). The germline gives CDR1 SEHNR, CDR2 FQNEAQ (reference sequence). Trimming stripped 4 bases from V and 2 bases from J, with 17 bases between. The CDR3 consists of 16 residues.

The J gene is TRBJ2-2, the V gene TRBV27; a possible D gene is TRBD1 (6 bases). The V gene's germline CDR1 is MNHEY and CDR2 SMNVEV (reference sequence). Trimming removed 10 bases at V and 6 bases at J, with 27 bases between. The CDR3 runs 17 residues. The CDR3 here is CATQENQGSHLAGELFF. CDR3 DNA sequence: TGTGCCACCCAAGAGAATCAGGGGTCCCACCTGGCCGGGGAGCTGTTTTTT.

This clone was detected only once. This chain uses TRBV4-3 with TRBJ2-5; D perhaps matches TRBD1 (8 bases). Trimming shortened V by 1 base and J by 7 bases, and 13 bases separated the two germline ends. Germline CDR1 LGHNA, CDR2 YSLEER. The CDR3 totals 14 residues. This chain's CDR3 is CASSQGTGRATQYF. CDR3 nucleotide sequence: TGCGCCAGCAGCCAAGGGACAGGGAGGGCGACCCAGTACTTC.

This sequence joins TRBV5-1 and TRBJ2-7; D remains ambiguous. In germline, CDR1 is SGHRS, CDR2 YFSETQ. The germline V and J ends were trimmed by 4 bases and 0 bases, with 14 bases remaining between them. The CDR3 covers 15 residues. The DNA of the CDR3 is TGCGCCAGCAGCCTAACGAAGGCTGTCTCCTACGAGCAGTACTTC. Protein product: CASSLTKAVSYEQYF.

This clone came up once. This chain connects TRBV5-6 to TRBJ1-1, with 7 bases lining up with TRBD1. After removal of 3 bases from V and 5 bases from J, the junction contained 7 bases not matched to a gene. The germline V gene has CDR1 SGHDT and CDR2 YYEEEE. The CDR3 sequence is 14 residues long. The CDR3 here is CASSSTGLRTEAFF. The CDR3 nucleotides are TGTGCCAGCAGCTCGACAGGGCTAAGGACTGAAGCTTTCTTT.

The genes are TRBV30 and TRBJ2-5; TRBD2 aligns across 10 bases. V gave up 4 bases and J gave up 5 bases; unmatched junction bases: 7. The CDR3 is made up of 14 amino acids. Germline V gene data show CDR1 as GTSNPN and CDR2 as SVGIG (reference sequence). DNA of the CDR3: TGTGCCTGGACGCCGCTAGCGGGGGTTGAGACCCAGTACTTC. This translates into CAWTPLAGVETQYF.

This sequence joins TRBV7-2 and TRBJ2-7, with TRBD2 as a possible D gene (5 bases). Trimming left V 3 bases short and J 7 bases short, with 16 bases between. The CDR3 sequence is 14 residues long. The germline V gene encodes CDR1 SGHTA and CDR2 FQGNSA. The CDR3 nucleotides are TGTGCCAGCAGCTTTTTAGGAGGTCGGCGGGAGCAGTACTTC. Protein: CASSFLGGRREQYF.

V and J are TRBV5-6 and TRBJ2-7; 7 nucleotides match TRBD1. Germline V gene lookup returns CDR1 SGHDT and CDR2 YYEEEE. J was trimmed by 5 bases and V by 2 bases; bases with no gene match: 10. This CDR3 comprises 15 residues. CDR3 DNA: TGTGCCAGCAGCTTCAGGACAGGAATCATCGACGAGCAGTACTTC. Its translation: CASSFRTGIIDEQYF.